This is a list of T cell receptor beta chains from one sample in a study of shared clonotypes between healthy human individuals. The repertoire was sequenced with immunoSEQ multiplex PCR; TCRdb's copy has only in-frame clones and lacks some. The table lists hundreds of thousands of clones, around two thirds of them singletons. Sequencing was done on a sample of memory CD4+ T cells sorted from blood. Receptors were obtained from a woman aged 25 to 45 in good health. The CDR3 runs from the conserved cysteine through the conserved F or W. The order of the fields is clone size, D gene, J gene, V gene, CDR3 DNA, CDR3 protein. A D gene is named only where the DNA matches it firmly. Not every row has a clone size; where given, it reads once, few, many or a size class.

abundance: -; d_gene: -; j_gene: TRBJ2-7; v_gene: TRBV11-2; CDR3nt: TGTGCCAGCAGCCAAGGGGTCGGCCTCGAGCAGTACTTC; CDR3aa: CASSQGVGLEQYF
abundance: once; d_gene: TRBD1; j_gene: TRBJ2-3; v_gene: TRBV28; CDR3nt: TGTGCCAGCAGATACTCAGAGGGGGCGGACACAGATACGCAGTATTTT; CDR3aa: CASRYSEGADTDTQYF
abundance: -; d_gene: TRBD2; j_gene: TRBJ2-2; v_gene: TRBV11-2; CDR3nt: TGTGCCAGCAGCTTAGAGTTAGCTAGCGGGAGTATCGCACGGGAGCTGTTTTTT; CDR3aa: CASSLELASGSIARELFF
abundance: -; d_gene: -; j_gene: TRBJ1-3; v_gene: TRBV5-1; CDR3nt: TGCGCCAGCAGCCAAGGGACTGCTGGAAACACCATATATTTT; CDR3aa: CASSQGTAGNTIYF
abundance: -; d_gene: -; j_gene: TRBJ2-5; v_gene: TRBV7-9; CDR3nt: TGTGCCAGCAGCCTTTGGGGAACTAGCTTCGTCGAGACCCAGTACTTC; CDR3aa: CASSLWGTSFVETQYF
abundance: -; d_gene: -; j_gene: TRBJ1-5; v_gene: TRBV28; CDR3nt: TGTGCCAGCACGGTGGGGCCCCAGCCCCAGCATTTT; CDR3aa: CASTVGPQPQHF
abundance: once; d_gene: TRBD2; j_gene: TRBJ2-7; v_gene: TRBV19; CDR3nt: TGTGCCAGTAGTTCTTCCTCAGCGGGACCCTACGAGCAGTACTTC; CDR3aa: CASSSSSAGPYEQYF
abundance: few; d_gene: TRBD1; j_gene: TRBJ1-2; v_gene: TRBV7-9; CDR3nt: TGTGCCAGCAGCTTAGTGGACAGGGGTTTGGGCTACACCTTC; CDR3aa: CASSLVDRGLGYTF
abundance: -; d_gene: -; j_gene: TRBJ1-4; v_gene: TRBV2; CDR3nt: TGTGCCAGCAGCTACCACAGGGAGGCTAATGAAAAACTGTTTTTT; CDR3aa: CASSYHREANEKLFF
abundance: -; d_gene: TRBD1; j_gene: TRBJ1-2; v_gene: TRBV28; CDR3nt: TGTGCCAGCAATCGACAGGGTGGTGGCTACACCTTC; CDR3aa: CASNRQGGGYTF
abundance: -; d_gene: -; j_gene: TRBJ2-7; v_gene: TRBV7-6; CDR3nt: TGTGCCAGCAGTTACCTCAGGACGGGCGAGCAGTACTTC; CDR3aa: CASSYLRTGEQYF
abundance: -; d_gene: -; j_gene: TRBJ1-2; v_gene: TRBV21-1; CDR3nt: TGTGCCAGCAGCAAAGTCGCATGGTTCCAGGGCTTTGCTAACTATGGCTACACCTTC; CDR3aa: CASSKVAWFQGFANYGYTF
abundance: once; d_gene: -; j_gene: TRBJ1-2; v_gene: TRBV5-5; CDR3nt: TGTGCCAGCAGCTATGACCGAGCCCGCTACACCTTC; CDR3aa: CASSYDRARYTF
abundance: -; d_gene: -; j_gene: TRBJ2-7; v_gene: TRBV2; CDR3nt: TGTGCCAGCAGTTTGCAGGGGCCCTACGAGCAGTACTTC; CDR3aa: CASSLQGPYEQYF
abundance: -; d_gene: TRBD1; j_gene: TRBJ1-2; v_gene: TRBV5-6; CDR3nt: TGTGCCAGCAGCTTTGCTGGGACAGATATATACTACACCTTC; CDR3aa: CASSFAGTDIYYTF
abundance: -; d_gene: TRBD2; j_gene: TRBJ2-1; v_gene: TRBV27; CDR3nt: TGTGCCAGCAGTTTCTCGAGGACTAGCGGCCTGCTTAGCTCCTACAATGAGCAGTTCTTC; CDR3aa: CASSFSRTSGLLSSYNEQFF
abundance: once; d_gene: TRBD1; j_gene: TRBJ1-4; v_gene: TRBV6-6; CDR3nt: TGTGCCAGCAGTTACGACAGGGGGCGAGAAAAACTGTTTTTT; CDR3aa: CASSYDRGREKLFF
abundance: -; d_gene: -; j_gene: TRBJ2-7; v_gene: TRBV28; CDR3nt: TGTGCCAGCAGGACGGCCTTATCCCGGGCTATCACCTACGAGCAGTACTTC; CDR3aa: CASRTALSRAITYEQYF
abundance: few; d_gene: TRBD2; j_gene: TRBJ2-1; v_gene: TRBV6-5; CDR3nt: TGTGCCAGCAGCCGAACTAGCGGACTATACAATGAGCAGTTCTTC; CDR3aa: CASSRTSGLYNEQFF
abundance: -; d_gene: TRBD1; j_gene: TRBJ1-3; v_gene: TRBV19; CDR3nt: TGTGCCAGTAGTATTTCAACCGGGACAGGGGGCTTGAACACCATATATTTT; CDR3aa: CASSISTGTGGLNTIYF
abundance: -; d_gene: TRBD2; j_gene: TRBJ2-1; v_gene: TRBV5-5; CDR3nt: TGTGCCAGCGCTCAACTAGCGGGAGTTCGCTCCTACAATGAGCAGTTCTTC; CDR3aa: CASAQLAGVRSYNEQFF
abundance: -; d_gene: TRBD2; j_gene: TRBJ2-1; v_gene: TRBV6-6; CDR3nt: TGTGCCAGCAGAACTAGCGCGGTTGAGCAGTTCTTC; CDR3aa: CASRTSAVEQFF
abundance: -; d_gene: -; j_gene: TRBJ2-1; v_gene: TRBV10-2; CDR3nt: TGCGCCAGCAGTGACCCCCAGGGTAATTCCTACAATGAGCAGTTCTTC; CDR3aa: CASSDPQGNSYNEQFF
abundance: -; d_gene: -; j_gene: TRBJ2-4; v_gene: TRBV7-9; CDR3nt: TGTGCCAGCAGCTTAGAGGGGCAGGAAGCGAACATTCAGTACTTC; CDR3aa: CASSLEGQEANIQYF
abundance: many; d_gene: TRBD1; j_gene: TRBJ1-2; v_gene: TRBV7-9; CDR3nt: TGTGCCAGCAGCTTAACAGGGGGCTATGGCTACACCTTC; CDR3aa: CASSLTGGYGYTF
abundance: -; d_gene: TRBD1; j_gene: TRBJ1-1; v_gene: TRBV10-3; CDR3nt: TGTGCCATCACAAAAAAAGGACAGGGCGCTGAAGCTTTCTTT; CDR3aa: CAITKKGQGAEAFF
abundance: -; d_gene: -; j_gene: TRBJ2-7; v_gene: TRBV7-2; CDR3nt: TGTGCCAGCAGCTCCGGGAACCCCTACGAGCAGTACTTC; CDR3aa: CASSSGNPYEQYF
abundance: -; d_gene: TRBD2; j_gene: TRBJ2-2; v_gene: TRBV27; CDR3nt: TGTGCCAGCAGCACTAGCGTTGAGGGCACCGGGGAGCTGTTTTTT; CDR3aa: CASSTSVEGTGELFF
abundance: -; d_gene: TRBD2; j_gene: TRBJ2-5; v_gene: TRBV27; CDR3nt: TGTGCCAGCAGCCAGCGGGAGGGGTACCAAGAGACCCAGTACTTC; CDR3aa: CASSQREGYQETQYF
abundance: -; d_gene: -; j_gene: TRBJ2-7; v_gene: TRBV7-8; CDR3nt: TGTGCCAGCAGCAACCCCTCCTACGAGCAGTACTTC; CDR3aa: CASSNPSYEQYF
abundance: -; d_gene: -; j_gene: TRBJ2-3; v_gene: TRBV10-3; CDR3nt: TGTGCCATCAGTGGTAGCACCACAGATACGCAGTATTTT; CDR3aa: CAISGSTTDTQYF
abundance: -; d_gene: -; j_gene: TRBJ1-2; v_gene: TRBV11-2; CDR3nt: TGTGCCAGCAGCAAGTGGGACCTCCCCTCGGGTGGCTACACCTTC; CDR3aa: CASSKWDLPSGGYTF